What follows are 28 T cell receptor beta chains derived from one specimen sequenced in a study of cytomegalovirus exposure and HLA in healthy donors. Vbeta (60) and Jbeta (13) primers were used in the PCR. TCRdb's table, derived via immunoSEQ multiplex PCR, lists solely in-frame clones and lacks some. Altogether about 160,000 clones are present, about four fifths being singletons, with the ten largest covering about 1%. What was sequenced was PBMCs. These receptor sequences come from a man aged 25 to 40 in good health and CMV-seronegative.

The chain is built from TRBV4-3 and TRBJ2-1; 12 positions agree with TRBD2. Germline V gene sequence: CDR1 LGHNA, CDR2 YSLEER. The CDR3 totals 15 residues. Trimming took 1 base from V and 9 from J; bases not matched to a gene: 4. The CDR3 spells CASSQGLAGAGEQFF. The CDR3 DNA follows: TGCGCCAGCAGCCAAGGACTAGCGGGAGCGGGTGAGCAGTTCTTC.

The chain combines TRBV2 with TRBJ2-1, with D perhaps TRBD2 (6 bases). Looked up from germline, CDR1 is SNHLY and CDR2 is FYNNEI. This CDR3 has 12 residues. The V and J ends lost 6 bases and 8 bases respectively, with 11 bases between them. The CDR3 region is CASRNPSDEQFF. The CDR3 nucleotides read TGTGCCAGCAGAAACCCTAGCGATGAGCAGTTCTTC.

This chain links TRBV28 with TRBJ2-5; TRBD2 matches 12 bases. Trimming removed 3 bases from V and 2 bases from J; junction bases left unmatched: 7. The CDR3 runs to 17 residues. Germline V CDR1 and CDR2: MDHEN, SYDVKM. The CDR3 region is CASSLGGTSGLQETQYF. The CDR3, as DNA: TGTGCCAGCAGTTTGGGCGGGACTAGCGGGTTACAAGAGACCCAGTACTTC.

The chain links TRBV2 to TRBJ2-5, with a weak D call TRBD2 (5 bases). Between the trimmed V and J ends, which lost 5 bases and 5 bases, there was a span of 18 bases. The CDR3 is 15 residues long. CDR1 is SNHLY and CDR2 is FYNNEI in the germline V gene. The CDR3: CASSNLAEVEETQYF. CDR3 in DNA: TGTGCCAGCAGTAATCTAGCAGAGGTTGAGGAGACCCAGTACTTC. Complete variable domain (other parts from reference TRBV2 and TRBJ2-5): EPEVTQTPSHQVTQMGQEVILRCVPISNHLYFYWYRQILGQKVEFLVSFYNNEISEKSEIFDDQFSVERPDGSNFTLKIRSTKLEDSAMYFCASSNLAEVEETQYFGPGTRLLVL.

The J gene is TRBJ1-3, the V gene TRBV6-1, with D hard to call. The CDR3 has 18 residues. V dropped 2 bases and J dropped 4 bases, with 21 bases sitting between them. CDR1 is MNHNS, CDR2 SASEGT, per germline. CDR3 bases: TGTGCCAGCAGTGAATCCCCACCTTCGCGGGTGTCGGGAAACACCATATATTTT. This codes for CASSESPPSRVSGNTIYF.

This chain joins TRBV7-6 and TRBJ2-1; TRBD2 agrees at 14 bases. Germline V gene data show CDR1 as SGHVS and CDR2 as FNYEAQ. This CDR3 is built from 17 residues. The junction had 9 bases not matched to a gene; V was cut back by 3 bases and J by 8 bases. The CDR3 nucleotides are TGTGCCAGCAGCTTTTCAGCGACTAGCGGGAGGGCCCATGAGCAGTTCTTC. It encodes CASSFSATSGRAHEQFF.

The V gene is TRBV7-8, the J gene TRBJ1-5; a weak D match, TRBD1 (5 bases). Germline V gene sequence: CDR1 SGHVS, CDR2 FQNEAQ. The V and J ends lost 3 bases and 2 bases respectively, with 14 bases between them. This CDR3 region has 16 residues. CDR3 region: CASSLGIPGGNQPQHF. DNA of the CDR3: TGTGCCAGCAGCTTGGGGATTCCGGGGGGCAATCAGCCCCAGCATTTT.

The J gene is TRBJ2-1, the V gene TRBV7-9; 8 nucleotides line up with TRBD2. J gave up 7 bases and V 5 bases, and 10 bases lay outside the gene matches. The CDR3 extends over 15 amino acids. Germline CDR1 reads SEHNR; CDR2 reads FQNEAQ (reference sequence). The CDR3 here is CASSPPGLGGNEQFF. CDR3 nucleotide sequence: TGTGCCAGCAGCCCTCCGGGACTAGGGGGGAATGAGCAGTTCTTC.

The rearrangement joins TRBV15 to TRBJ1-4; D not resolved. The germline gives CDR1 LNHNV, CDR2 YYDKDF (reference sequence). The CDR3 runs 15 residues. The V end lost 1 base, the J end lost 5 bases, and 11 bases lay between the germline ends. The CDR3 nucleotides read TGTGCCACCAGCAGAGTGGGCAGTCCAAATGAAAAACTGTTTTTT. This gives the protein CATSRVGSPNEKLFF. Filled out from reference TRBV15 and TRBJ1-4, the complete variable domain reads DAMVIQNPRYQVTQFGKPVTLSCSQTLNHNVMYWYQQKSSQAPKLLFHYYDKDFNNEADTPDNFQSRRPNTSFCFLDIRSPGLGDTAMYLCATSRVGSPNEKLFFGSGTQLSVL.

The gene calls are TRBV19 and TRBJ1-2, with a tentative D call TRBD1 (6 bases). Germline V CDR1 and CDR2: LNHDA, SQIVND (reference sequence). V lost 7 bases and J 6 bases, leaving 18 bases between the germline ends. The CDR3 has 14 residues. CDR3: CASKTTGIVNGYTF. The CDR3 region has the DNA TGTGCCAGTAAAACCACAGGGATAGTTAATGGCTACACCTTC. The whole variable domain, filled in from reference TRBV19 and TRBJ1-2, reads DGGITQSPKYLFRKEGQNVTLSCEQNLNHDAMYWYRQDPGQGLRLIYYSQIVNDFQKGDIAEGYSVSREKKESFPLTVTSAQKNPTAFYLCASKTTGIVNGYTFGSGTRLTVV.

The chain combines TRBV5-1 with TRBJ2-2, with 10 bases matching TRBD2. With V trimmed by 4 bases and J by 1 base, 4 bases remained unmatched. CDR1 SGHRS and CDR2 YFSETQ come from the germline V gene. The CDR3 is 16 residues long. The CDR3 is CASSRTSGVNTGELFF. The CDR3 nucleotides are TGCGCCAGCAGCCGCACTAGCGGGGTGAACACCGGGGAGCTGTTTTTT.

The genes are TRBV11-3 and TRBJ2-5; 8 positions agree with TRBD1. Germline V CDR1 and CDR2: SGHNT, YENEEA. This CDR3 has 14 residues. With 1 base clipped from V and 5 bases from J, the junction kept 3 bases outside the gene matches. The CDR3 region has the DNA TGTGCCAGCAGCTTAGGGACAGGGCTGGAGACCCAGTACTTC. This encodes CASSLGTGLETQYF.

The V and J genes are TRBV27 and TRBJ2-7, with 7 bases matching TRBD1. Looked up from germline, CDR1 is MNHEY and CDR2 is SMNVEV (reference sequence). The CDR3 is made up of 16 amino acids. V shed 5 bases and J 4 bases; nucleotides not matched to a gene: 14. In DNA, the CDR3 is TGTGCCAGCAGTCCGCAGACAGGGTTAATTTCGTACGAGCAGTACTTC. Amino acids: CASSPQTGLISYEQYF.

V usage is TRBV6-5 and J usage is TRBJ1-3, with a possible D match to TRBD1 (6 bases). This CDR3 is 14 amino acids long. Germline CDR1 is MNHEY and CDR2 is SVGAGI. The V end lost 8 bases, the J end lost 0 bases, and 11 bases lay between the germline ends. The CDR3 sequence is CASGGGRSGNTIYF. CDR3 coding DNA: TGTGCCAGCGGTGGGGGCCGCTCTGGAAACACCATATATTTT.

The chain couples TRBV30 to TRBJ1-1; D possibly corresponds to TRBD1 (6 bases). The CDR3 covers 13 residues. Trimming took off 4 bases at V and 7 bases at J, with 16 bases between the two ends. Germline assignment: CDR1 GTSNPN and CDR2 SVGIG (reference sequence). The CDR3 protein is CAWTGQLEGEAFF. The CDR3 region has the DNA TGTGCCTGGACTGGACAGCTCGAGGGTGAAGCTTTCTTT.

This rearrangement joins TRBV13 to TRBJ2-2; 8 bases are a match to TRBD2. The CDR3 spans 15 residues. Germline CDR1 and CDR2: PRHDT and FYEKMQ (reference sequence). With V trimmed by 6 bases and J by 0 bases, 3 bases remained unmatched. The CDR3, as DNA: TGTGCCAGCAGGCGGGGGGCAGCGAACACCGGGGAGCTGTTTTTT. This encodes CASRRGAANTGELFF.

The rearrangement uses TRBV27 and TRBJ1-5, with D possibly TRBD1 on 6 matching bases. V gave up 6 bases and J gave up 5 bases, with 11 bases separating them. Germline V lookup: CDR1 MNHEY, CDR2 SMNVEV (reference sequence). This CDR3 region has 13 residues. CDR3 in amino acids: CASSKQGYQPQHF. The DNA for the CDR3 is TGTGCCAGCAGCAAACAGGGTTATCAGCCCCAGCATTTT.

This clone was seen more than once but under ten times. The chain carries TRBV4-3 and TRBJ2-7, with a possible D match to TRBD1 (5 bases). This CDR3 has 13 amino acids. Between the trimmed V and J ends, which lost 1 base and 4 bases, there was a span of 8 bases. The germline CDR1 and CDR2 sequences are LGHNA and YSLEER. CDR3 region: CASSQVQGYEQYF. The CDR3 coding sequence is TGCGCCAGCAGCCAAGTCCAGGGTTACGAGCAGTACTTC.

This clone turned up a few times. An end of the junction differs from the germline gene, which may be a read error. The genes are TRBV15 and TRBJ2-6, with D tentatively TRBD1 (6 bases). CDR1 is LNHNV, CDR2 YYDKDF, per germline (reference sequence). There are 15 residues in the CDR3. For the CDR3, the DNA is TGTGCCACCAGCAGGGACAGCTCTAGGGCCAATGTCCTGACTTTC. Translation gives CATSRDSSRANVLTF.

This clone was seen just once. J is TRBJ1-3 and V is TRBV5-6; tentatively, D is TRBD1 (5 bases). Trimming stripped 4 bases from V and 2 bases from J, with 19 bases between. The CDR3 loop spans 17 amino acids. The germline CDR1 and CDR2 sequences are SGHDT and YYEEEE. CDR3 coding DNA: TGTGCCAGCAGCGGGGGGGTCATGGTTTCGGCTGGAAACACCATATATTTT. Its translation: CASSGGVMVSAGNTIYF.

V usage is TRBV5-1 and J usage is TRBJ2-7, with D unresolved. The CDR3 spans 13 residues. Germline CDR1 reads SGHRS; CDR2 reads YFSETQ. Between the trimmed V and J ends, which lost 7 bases and 3 bases, there was a span of 14 bases. This CDR3 reads CASLLRIFYEQYF. CDR3 bases: TGCGCCAGCCTTCTTAGAATATTCTACGAGCAGTACTTC.

This clone occurred a few times. The genes are TRBV6-1 and TRBJ1-1; possibly TRBD1 for D (5 bases). Germline V lookup: CDR1 MNHNS, CDR2 SASEGT. V was trimmed by 2 bases and J by 6 bases, leaving 7 bases between them. The CDR3 length is 12 residues. CDR3 in DNA: TGTGCCAGCAGTGAATTGACAGCTGAAGCTTTCTTT. Translation: CASSELTAEAFF.

The rearrangement joins TRBV7-8 to TRBJ2-3, with no clear D. Germline loops: CDR1 SGHVS, CDR2 FQNEAQ. Trimming took off 4 bases at V and 4 bases at J, with 6 bases between the two ends. The CDR3 has 12 amino acids. The CDR3 coding sequence is TGTGCCAGCAGCTCTCCTCCAGATACGCAGTATTTT. The encoded protein is CASSSPPDTQYF.

The chain uses TRBV15 and TRBJ1-2, with D possibly TRBD1 on 5 matching bases. Germline V gene lookup returns CDR1 LNHNV and CDR2 YYDKDF (reference sequence). The CDR3 runs to 15 residues. Trimming left V 3 bases short and J 4 bases short, with 15 bases between. The CDR3 DNA is TGTGCCACCAGCAGGCCCAGGGTGTCCGTCTATGGCTACACCTTC. Protein sequence: CATSRPRVSVYGYTF.

The sample holds a few counts of this clone. The chain carries TRBV15 and TRBJ2-1; a possible D gene is TRBD1 (6 bases). V lost 4 bases to trimming and J lost 6 bases, with 13 bases between them. The germline V gene encodes CDR1 LNHNV and CDR2 YYDKDF (reference sequence). The CDR3 has 14 residues. The CDR3 region has the DNA TGTGCCACCAGCAACAGGGTAACAGGCAATGAGCAGTTCTTC. Its protein is CATSNRVTGNEQFF.

The chain combines TRBV6-1 with TRBJ2-7; D may be TRBD1 (6 bases). The germline V and J ends were trimmed by 4 bases and 2 bases, with 15 bases remaining between them. This CDR3 is 15 amino acids long. Germline CDR1 and CDR2: MNHNS and SASEGT. CDR3 nucleotides: TGTGCCAGCAGTGCCCTCGGGACACCAACCTACGAGCAGTACTTC. Residues: CASSALGTPTYEQYF.

V and J are TRBV5-1 and TRBJ2-1; 12 bases fit TRBD2. The CDR3 contains 15 residues. The germline CDR1 and CDR2 sequences are SGHRS and YFSETQ. The junction had 5 bases not matched to a gene; V was cut back by 5 bases and J by 5 bases. The CDR3 region is CASRYTSGGNNEQFF. In nucleotides, the CDR3 is TGCGCCAGCAGATATACTAGCGGGGGGAACAATGAGCAGTTCTTC.

This clone appeared once. This chain joins TRBV7-9 and TRBJ2-7; 9 bases fit TRBD1. V lost 8 bases and J lost 3; bases outside the gene matches: 5. The germline gives CDR1 SEHNR, CDR2 FQNEAQ (reference sequence). The CDR3 is 13 amino acids. The CDR3 DNA follows: TGTGCCAGCTTCGACAGGGGGAGCTACGAGCAGTACTTC. Amino acids: CASFDRGSYEQYF.